This record concerns one T cell receptor beta chain sequence. This specimen belongs to a study of early T cells in non-severe SARS-CoV-2 infection. Each cDNA molecule carried a unique molecular identifier. One entry per CDR3 protein, called by TCRdb with MiXCR from the 5' RACE reads. The sample contains about 64,000 distinct CDR3 sequences, about 11% of which appear only once. The CDR3 runs 13 residues. Deletions cut 6 bases from V and 6 bases from J, with 15 bases between. CDR1 and CDR2 from the germline V gene are ENHRY and SYGVKD. The clonotype was recovered from an adult who was a healthcare worker with PCR-confirmed SARS-CoV-2 infection or an uninfected control (not recorded which). The material was whole blood, obtained at baseline. The J gene is TRBJ2-7, the V gene TRBV10-3, with a possible D match to TRBD1 (5 bases). The CDR3 is CAIRDQGLGEQYF. The CDR3 DNA reads as TGTGCCATCAGGGACCAGGGATTAGGCGAGCAGTACTTC.